The source of this T cell receptor beta chain is a study of CD8 T cells in ankylosing spondylitis (dated by TCRdb to about 2017). The study in broad terms: T cell receptor beta repertoires were profiled in healthy donors and ankylosing spondylitis patients so that disease-linked TCR variants could be found. The full study cohort comprised 20 to 25 ankylosing spondylitis patients and roughly 100 healthy donors. Peripheral blood was sampled, and synovial fluid was also collected from ankylosing spondylitis patients. General study outcomes and caveats: According to the report, matched synovial fluid samples from ankylosing spondylitis patients were significantly enriched for the disease-linked clones. Some of the motif variants had been reported before in the synovial fluid and blood of reactive arthritis patients, a finding that suggests common disease-initiation mechanisms. The disease-linked clones showed a CD8+ phenotype and occurred at relatively low frequencies in peripheral blood. A TCR beta motif of eight highly homologous amino acid variants appeared characteristic of blood from ankylosing spondylitis patients.

This sample was sequenced with an Illumina HiSeq 2500. Quantitative 5'-RACE with molecular barcodes was the method used to prepare the TCR beta libraries. The paper's processing steps were these. A new computational method, built on a probabilistic model of VDJ rearrangement, was used to identify disease-linked TCR variants. TCRdb reworked the public reads: Q25 trimming with fastp, MiXCR clone assembly, productive beta chains retained. A single entry per CDR3 protein holds the most common genes and DNA from its merged rows. The V and J calls and clone size come from TCRdb's table, not from the authors' own analysis. The sample table contains about 540,000 distinct CDR3 sequences; only one count was recorded for approximately 11% of them. Under 7.5% of the sample lies in the top ten. This clonotype occurred a few times. The antigen this receptor binds is unknown. Qualities for individual bases were not recorded, and no much larger clone is one base off.

The CDR3 has 12 amino acids, counting the end cysteine and phenylalanine. The DNA shown is the 36-base CDR3, in frame from base 1. In the germline V gene (reference sequence), CDR1 corresponds to LNHDA and CDR2 to SQIVND. V drops 10 bases and J drops 5 bases, leaving 14 bases in between. This TCR was sampled from a male donor with ankylosing spondylitis. Sample: blood, either unsorted or a sorted T cell fraction (not recorded which). The chain couples TRBV19 to TRBJ1-1; tentative D gene TRBD1, with 5 bases matching. The CDR3 protein: CATEGRETEAFF. The DNA sequence is given as TGTGCCACCGAGGGGCGGGAGACTGAAGCTTTCTTT.